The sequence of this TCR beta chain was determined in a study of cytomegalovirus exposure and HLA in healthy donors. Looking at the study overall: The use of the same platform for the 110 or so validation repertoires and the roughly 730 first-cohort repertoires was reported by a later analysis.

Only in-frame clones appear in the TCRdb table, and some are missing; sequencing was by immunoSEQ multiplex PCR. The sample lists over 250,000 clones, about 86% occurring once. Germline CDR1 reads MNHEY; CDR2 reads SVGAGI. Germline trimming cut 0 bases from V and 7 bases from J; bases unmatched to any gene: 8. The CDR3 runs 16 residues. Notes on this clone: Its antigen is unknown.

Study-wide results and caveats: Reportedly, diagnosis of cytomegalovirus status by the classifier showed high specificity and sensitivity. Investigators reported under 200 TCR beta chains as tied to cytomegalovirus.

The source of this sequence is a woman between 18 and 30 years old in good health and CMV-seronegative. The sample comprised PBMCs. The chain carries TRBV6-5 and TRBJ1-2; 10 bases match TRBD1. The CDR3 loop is CASSYSRDRGGGGYTF. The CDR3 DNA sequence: TGTGCCAGCAGTTACTCAAGGGACAGGGGTGGTGGTGGCTACACCTTC.